The 24 T cell receptor beta chains listed next were all sequenced from one sample in a study of blood T cell repertoires in COVID-19. Only in-frame clones appear in the TCRdb table, and some are missing; sequencing was by immunoSEQ multiplex PCR. The profile shows 180,000 or so clones, approximately 82% of them singletons. Specimen: peripheral blood. The receptors here all came from a human donor with acute or convalescent COVID-19. The donor label of this sample is uncertain.

This chain uses TRBV5-4 with TRBJ1-1, with 9 bases identical to TRBD1. In germline, CDR1 is SGHNT, CDR2 YYREEE (reference sequence). This CDR3 is 15 amino acids long. J gave up 4 bases and V 4 bases, and 8 bases lay outside the gene matches. The CDR3 DNA follows: TGTGCCAGCAGCCCGGACAGGGGAGGGTTCACTGAAGCTTTCTTT. Translated: CASSPDRGGFTEAFF.

In its sample, this clone was seen once. This chain connects TRBV6-2 or TRBV6-3 to TRBJ2-7; 11 nucleotides align to TRBD2. The CDR3 has 18 residues. V shed 6 bases and J 2 bases; nucleotides not matched to a gene: 15. The germline V gene has CDR1 MNHEY and CDR2 SVGEGT. This CDR3 reads CASSLPEALAGVPYEQYF. The CDR3, as DNA: TGTGCCAGCAGCCTCCCAGAAGCACTAGCGGGAGTGCCCTACGAGCAGTACTTC.

This chain joins TRBV7-2 and TRBJ2-3, with 8 bases lining up with TRBD2. This CDR3 contains 15 residues. The germline V gene encodes CDR1 SGHTA and CDR2 FQGNSA. With V trimmed by 7 bases and J by 9 bases, 15 bases remained unmatched. The CDR3 loop is CASTSGGGSGGTQYF. CDR3 nucleotides: TGTGCCAGCACCTCCGGGGGGGGTAGCGGTGGAACGCAGTATTTT. The entire variable domain, with the rest obtained from reference TRBV7-2 and TRBJ2-3, is as follows: GAGVSQSPSNKVTEKGKDVELRCDPISGHTALYWYRQSLGQGLEFLIYFQGNSAPDKSGLPSDRFSAERTGGSVSTLTIQRTQQEDSAVYLCASTSGGGSGGTQYFGPGTRLTVL.

This chain links TRBV7-3 with TRBJ1-2; 7 bases match TRBD1. The CDR3 is 15 amino acids. Germline-derived CDR1 and CDR2 are SGHTA and FQGTGA. V shed 5 bases and J 2 bases; nucleotides not matched to a gene: 8. The chain's CDR3 is CASSLYRGRNYGYTF. CDR3 DNA: TGTGCCAGCAGCCTTTACAGGGGAAGGAACTATGGCTACACCTTC.

V and J are TRBV6-4 and TRBJ1-2; 11 positions match TRBD1. Trimming cost V 6 bases and J 7 bases; bases outside gene matches: 7. CDR1 and CDR2 from the germline V gene are MRHNA and SNTAGT. CDR3 size: 14 residues. Written as DNA, the CDR3 is TGTGCCAGCAGCACCGGGACAGGGGGATTTGGCTACACCTTC. This translates into CASSTGTGGFGYTF.

J is TRBJ2-5 and V is TRBV6-2 or TRBV6-3, with D tentatively TRBD1 (5 bases). The germline gives CDR1 MNHEY, CDR2 SVGEGT. The CDR3 contains 16 residues. The V end was cut by 4 bases, the J end by 1 base, with 16 bases between. CDR3 amino acids: CASSLGLKGIQETQYF. For the CDR3, the DNA is TGTGCCAGCAGTTTGGGCCTGAAGGGGATCCAAGAGACCCAGTACTTC.

This chain connects TRBV11-2 to TRBJ2-7; D remains ambiguous. The CDR3 is 12 residues long. Germline V gene sequence: CDR1 SGHAT, CDR2 FQNNGV. The V and J ends lost 5 bases and 2 bases respectively, with 7 bases between them. CDR3: CASSPGPYEQYF. As DNA, the CDR3 is TGTGCCAGCAGCCCTGGCCCCTACGAGCAGTACTTC.

The genes are TRBV7-3 and TRBJ2-2; D unclear. CDR1 is SGHTA, CDR2 FQGTGA, per germline. This CDR3 region has 12 residues. Trimming pared 3 bases from V and 7 bases from J, leaving 6 bases between. The CDR3 nucleotides read TGTGCCAGCAGCTTCTACGGCGGGGAGCTGTTTTTT. Protein sequence: CASSFYGGELFF.

V gene TRBV29-1 combines with J gene TRBJ1-1, with 9 bases lining up with TRBD1. The CDR3 consists of 13 residues. Unmatched junction bases numbered 5, after V lost 7 bases and J lost 2 bases. Germline CDR1 reads SQVTM; CDR2 reads ANQGSEA. The CDR3 region is CSAGGQGNTEAFF. CDR3 in DNA: TGCAGCGCCGGGGGACAGGGTAACACTGAAGCTTTCTTT.

The J gene is TRBJ2-7, the V gene TRBV5-1; 9 nucleotides agree with TRBD1. CDR1 and CDR2 from the germline V gene are SGHRS and YFSETQ. The CDR3 sequence is 15 residues long. The ends lost 5 bases at V and 1 base at J; junction bases unmatched: 7. The CDR3 spells CASRGGTGWSYEQYF. Written as DNA, the CDR3 is TGCGCCAGCAGGGGGGGGACAGGGTGGTCCTACGAGCAGTACTTC.

The V and J genes are TRBV19 and TRBJ1-4; D might be TRBD1 (6 bases). The germline gives CDR1 LNHDA, CDR2 SQIVND (reference sequence). The CDR3 sequence is 15 residues long. V lost 11 bases and J lost 0, with 16 bases in between. The CDR3 loop is CASRGGQSTNEKLFF. Here the CDR3 DNA reads TGTGCCTCCCGGGGGGGGCAATCAACTAATGAAAAACTGTTTTTT. Using reference TRBV19 and TRBJ1-4 for the parts outside the CDR3, the full variable domain is DGGITQSPKYLFRKEGQNVTLSCEQNLNHDAMYWYRQDPGQGLRLIYYSQIVNDFQKGDIAEGYSVSREKKESFPLTVTSAQKNPTAFYLCASRGGQSTNEKLFFGSGTQLSVL.

The J gene is TRBJ1-4, the V gene TRBV11-2, with 11 bases fitting TRBD1. V shed 3 bases and J 8 bases; nucleotides not matched to a gene: 2. Germline CDR1 is SGHAT and CDR2 is FQNNGV. The CDR3 length is 14 residues. The chain's CDR3 is CASSLDRGREKLFF. The CDR3 nucleotides are TGTGCCAGCAGCTTGGACAGGGGGCGAGAAAAACTGTTTTTT.

The rearrangement uses TRBV5-1 and TRBJ1-2, with unresolved D. V was cut by 3 bases and J by 4 bases, with 13 bases left in between. The CDR3 extends over 14 amino acids. The V gene's germline CDR1 is SGHRS and CDR2 YFSETQ. The CDR3 DNA reads TGCGCCAGCAGCTCCACAGTGATGGGCTATGGCTACACCTTC. Its protein product is CASSSTVMGYGYTF.

The genes are TRBV29-1 and TRBJ2-3, with D possibly matching TRBD1 (5 bases). There are 14 residues in the CDR3. V gave up 2 bases and J gave up 7 bases, with 16 bases separating them. Germline V CDR1 and CDR2: SQVTM, ANQGSEA. DNA of the CDR3: TGCAGCGTTGAAAGGGTCCAGGGCACGAATACGCAGTATTTT. Amino acid sequence: CSVERVQGTNTQYF.

V gene TRBV4-3 combines with J gene TRBJ2-1; D is undetermined. V was shortened by 0 bases and J by 5 bases, with 8 bases between the two germline ends. The CDR3 consists of 14 residues. Germline V gene sequence: CDR1 LGHNA, CDR2 YSLEER. CDR3: CASSQEPGNNEQFF. As DNA, the CDR3 is TGCGCCAGCAGCCAAGAGCCTGGCAACAATGAGCAGTTCTTC.

V is TRBV6-2 or TRBV6-3 and J is TRBJ1-1, with D possibly TRBD1 on 5 matching bases. The CDR3 consists of 17 residues. Trimming removed 0 bases at V and 2 bases at J, with 16 bases between. Germline CDR1 MNHEY, CDR2 SVGEGT. CDR3: CASSYSTSRGANTEAFF. CDR3 in DNA: TGTGCCAGCAGTTACTCGACTTCCCGCGGGGCCAACACTGAAGCTTTCTTT.

This chain joins TRBV28 and TRBJ1-5; TRBD1 aligns across 7 bases. From germline, CDR1 is MDHEN and CDR2 SYDVKM. Trimming cost V 5 bases and J 4 bases; bases outside gene matches: 8. This CDR3 is built from 15 residues. The CDR3 region has the DNA TGTGCCAGCAGTGGCCCGGGACAGCCGAATCAGCCCCAGCATTTT. Amino acid sequence: CASSGPGQPNQPQHF.

This chain joins TRBV7-2 and TRBJ2-1; D is possibly TRBD2 (6 bases). From germline, CDR1 is SGHTA and CDR2 FQGNSA. Trimming removed 1 base at V and 9 bases at J, with 22 bases between. This CDR3 region has 17 residues. CDR3: CASSLDGRLGVPGEQFF. The CDR3 DNA reads as TGTGCCAGCAGCTTAGATGGCCGACTAGGGGTCCCGGGTGAGCAGTTCTTC.

The count of this clone is one. The chain is built from TRBV28 and TRBJ1-2; D may be TRBD1 (5 bases). Germline CDR1 MDHEN, CDR2 SYDVKM. CDR3 length: 13 residues. The V and J ends lost 7 bases and 0 bases respectively, with 9 bases between them. CDR3 protein: CASIDSANYGYTF. The CDR3 coding sequence is TGTGCCAGCATCGACAGTGCTAACTATGGCTACACCTTC.

This clone has just one count. The chain combines TRBV27 with TRBJ2-1; D is possibly TRBD2 (5 bases). The germline V gene encodes CDR1 MNHEY and CDR2 SMNVEV (reference sequence). V gave up 6 bases and J gave up 9 bases, with 24 bases separating them. This CDR3 is built from 16 residues. CDR3 residues: CASRRNTAPRAGEQFF. For the CDR3, the DNA is TGTGCCAGCAGGCGAAACACGGCTCCGAGGGCCGGTGAGCAGTTCTTC.

This chain uses TRBV29-1 with TRBJ2-1; 7 bases are shared with TRBD2. V was clipped by 4 bases and J by 5 bases; unmatched bases: 5. The CDR3 covers 13 residues. Germline CDR1 is SQVTM and CDR2 is ANQGSEA. The CDR3: CSVGRLADNEQFF. The CDR3, as DNA: TGCAGCGTTGGCAGGCTAGCGGACAATGAGCAGTTCTTC.

This clone appeared a single time. The chain links TRBV5-4 to TRBJ2-3, with D perhaps matching TRBD2 (6 bases). The CDR3 sequence is 15 residues long. Germline CDR1 is SGHNT and CDR2 is YYREEE (reference sequence). The V gene lost 4 bases and the J gene lost 0 bases, with 12 bases spanning the gap. Here the CDR3 DNA reads TGTGCCAGCAGCCCCACTAGCCGAAGCACAGATACGCAGTATTTT. It encodes CASSPTSRSTDTQYF.

This chain links TRBV19 with TRBJ1-2, with 10 bases that match TRBD1. With V trimmed by 3 bases and J by 7 bases, 5 bases remained unmatched. The germline CDR1 and CDR2 sequences are LNHDA and SQIVND (reference sequence). This CDR3 comprises 14 residues. This CDR3 reads CASSIGGTGAGYTF. The CDR3 DNA is TGTGCCAGTAGTATCGGCGGGACAGGGGCTGGCTACACCTTC.

V gene TRBV5-4 combines with J gene TRBJ2-2, with 9 bases lining up with TRBD2. The germline V gene encodes CDR1 SGHNT and CDR2 YYREEE (reference sequence). J lost 0 bases, V lost 4 bases, and 7 bases had no gene match. There are 17 residues in the CDR3. The CDR3 DNA follows: TGTGCCAGCAGCGCCTCCGGACTAGCGTCGAACACCGGGGAGCTGTTTTTT. It encodes CASSASGLASNTGELFF.